This entry describes one T cell receptor (beta chain). Its antigen is not known. The data were obtained in a study of T cell responses to AZD1222 COVID-19 vaccine. Regarding the study as a whole: Repertoires were obtained solely post-peak T cell response.

Measured with immunoSEQ multiplex PCR; TCRdb has only the in-frame clones, and not every one. The sample yields about 210,000 clones, roughly 92% seen once. This CDR3 comprises 15 residues. Trimming removed 0 bases at V and 7 bases at J, with 12 bases between. Germline lookup yields CDR1 MGHRA and CDR2 YSYEKL. The material was peripheral blood, obtained on day 0 of AZD1222 vaccination. This chain links TRBV4-1 with TRBJ1-4; the D gene is possibly TRBD1 (6 bases). This receptor was identified in an adult in good health. Here the CDR3 DNA reads TGCGCCAGCAGCCAAGATCGGGGGGCGCTTGAAAAACTGTTTTTT. Its protein is CASSQDRGALEKLFF.